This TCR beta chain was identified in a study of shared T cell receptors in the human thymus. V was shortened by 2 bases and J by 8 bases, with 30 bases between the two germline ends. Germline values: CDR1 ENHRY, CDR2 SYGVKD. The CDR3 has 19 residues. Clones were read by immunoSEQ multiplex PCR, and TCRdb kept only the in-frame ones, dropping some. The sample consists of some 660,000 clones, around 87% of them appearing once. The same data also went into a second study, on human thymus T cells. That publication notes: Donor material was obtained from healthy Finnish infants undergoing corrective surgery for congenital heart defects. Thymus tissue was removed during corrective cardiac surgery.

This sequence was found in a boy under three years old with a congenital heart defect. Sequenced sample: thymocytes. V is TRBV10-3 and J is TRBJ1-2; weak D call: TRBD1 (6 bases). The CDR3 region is CAISERGGPGRHVPSGYTF. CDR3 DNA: TGTGCCATCAGTGAGAGGGGGGGACCGGGACGGCATGTCCCGTCGGGCTACACCTTC.